This is a list of T cell receptor beta chains from one sample in a study of T cells after posttransplantation cyclophosphamide. Data came from immunoSEQ multiplex PCR; TCRdb stores just in-frame clones and leaves some out. The sample has about 20,000 clones; roughly 90% are singletons. The sample here was PBMCs, taken after an allogeneic stem cell transplant with a calcineurin inhibitor and methotrexate. These receptors were obtained from a female patient in her forties or fifties who received an allogeneic stem cell transplant from an unrelated donor, was CMV-positive, and had chronic GVHD only. A share of the T cells may be of graft donor origin. Each CDR3 is given with its conserved first and last residue. The D gene is left open where the match is weak. A clone size is listed for some rows: how often the clone was seen (once, few, many), or a class if it is expanded.

D: .
J: TRBJ2-1
length: 14
size: .
V: TRBV29-1
CDR3: CSVVRESSYNEQFF
DNA: TGCAGCGTTGTACGGGAAAGTTCCTACAATGAGCAGTTCTTC

D: .
J: TRBJ1-5
length: 16
size: .
V: TRBV11-2
CDR3: CASSLDLTLSNQPQHF
DNA: TGTGCCAGCAGCTTAGATTTGACACTCAGCAATCAGCCCCAGCATTTT

D: .
J: TRBJ2-6
length: 13
size: few
V: TRBV28
CDR3: CASSIVGANVLTF
DNA: TGTGCCAGCTCCATTGTGGGGGCCAACGTCCTGACTTTC

D: .
J: TRBJ2-2
length: 12
size: .
V: TRBV29-1
CDR3: CSADMPGGELFF
DNA: TGCAGCGCTGACATGCCAGGGGGGGAGCTGTTTTTT

D: .
J: TRBJ2-2
length: 13
size: .
V: TRBV9
CDR3: CASSVVRDGELFF
DNA: TGTGCCAGCAGCGTAGTAAGAGACGGGGAGCTGTTTTTT

D: .
J: TRBJ2-3
length: 15
size: .
V: TRBV11-3
CDR3: CASSHFSGSTDTQYF
DNA: TGTGCCAGCAGCCACTTCAGCGGGAGCACAGATACGCAGTATTTT

D: TRBD2
J: TRBJ2-5
length: 15
size: .
V: TRBV15
CDR3: CATSRDGGVGETQYF
DNA: TGTGCCACCAGCAGAGATGGGGGGGTTGGAGAGACCCAGTACTTC

D: .
J: TRBJ1-5
length: 13
size: .
V: TRBV5-1
CDR3: CASSVSTGQPQHF
DNA: TGCGCCAGCAGCGTTTCGACTGGACAGCCCCAGCATTTT

D: .
J: TRBJ1-6
length: 15
size: .
V: TRBV7-9
CDR3: CASSNQGSRNSPLHF
DNA: TGTGCCAGCAGCAACCAGGGGTCCCGGAATTCACCCCTCCACTTT

D: .
J: TRBJ1-6
length: 17
size: .
V: TRBV27
CDR3: CASSLTFWSSYNSPLHF
DNA: TGTGCCAGCAGTTTAACTTTCTGGAGCTCCTATAATTCACCCCTCCACTTT

D: TRBD1
J: TRBJ1-1
length: 14
size: .
V: TRBV6-1
CDR3: CASSVLTGWAEAFF
DNA: TGTGCCAGCAGTGTCCTGACAGGGTGGGCTGAAGCTTTCTTT

D: .
J: TRBJ2-3
length: 13
size: .
V: TRBV28
CDR3: CASSLSVTYTQYF
DNA: TGTGCCAGCAGTTTATCGGTTACCTATACGCAGTATTTT

D: .
J: TRBJ2-2
length: 14
size: .
V: TRBV2
CDR3: CASSPTVNTGELFF
DNA: TGTGCCAGCAGTCCGACAGTGAACACCGGGGAGCTGTTTTTT

D: .
J: TRBJ2-3
length: 13
size: .
V: TRBV28
CDR3: CASSPPLTDTQYF
DNA: TGTGCCAGCAGTCCCCCCCTCACAGATACGCAGTATTTT

D: TRBD1
J: TRBJ1-2
length: 13
size: .
V: TRBV14
CDR3: CASSRQGVYGYTF
DNA: TGTGCCAGCAGCCGACAGGGGGTCTATGGCTACACCTTC

D: .
J: TRBJ2-5
length: 14
size: .
V: TRBV21-1
CDR3: CASSKGGRGETQYF
DNA: TGTGCCAGCAGCAAAGGAGGCAGGGGTGAGACCCAGTACTTC

D: TRBD1
J: TRBJ1-6
length: 16
size: once
V: TRBV5-1
CDR3: CASSLQTGQRNSPLHF
DNA: TGCGCCAGCAGCTTGCAGACGGGACAGCGGAATTCACCCCTCCACTTT

D: .
J: TRBJ1-2
length: 14
size: .
V: TRBV27
CDR3: CASSWGPSDYGYTF
DNA: TGTGCCAGCAGTTGGGGGCCCAGCGACTATGGCTACACCTTC

D: TRBD2
J: TRBJ2-3
length: 16
size: .
V: TRBV9
CDR3: CASSPRAAGGSDTQYF
DNA: TGTGCCAGCAGCCCCCGGGCGGCGGGAGGGTCGGATACGCAGTATTTT

D: .
J: TRBJ1-4
length: 12
size: once
V: TRBV18
CDR3: CASSPSDQGLFF
DNA: TGTGCCAGCTCACCTTCTGACCAGGGACTGTTTTTT

D: TRBD1
J: TRBJ2-1
length: 15
size: .
V: TRBV28
CDR3: CASGIPGQGIDEQFF
DNA: TGTGCCAGCGGAATCCCGGGACAGGGTATCGATGAGCAGTTCTTC

D: .
J: TRBJ1-2
length: 13
size: once
V: TRBV27
CDR3: CASSSGQSYGYTF
DNA: TGTGCCAGCAGTTCCGGACAGTCCTATGGCTACACCTTC

D: TRBD2
J: TRBJ2-1
length: 18
size: .
V: TRBV9
CDR3: CASSVAGLAGRSFNEQFF
DNA: TGTGCCAGCAGCGTAGCAGGACTAGCGGGACGTAGCTTCAATGAGCAGTTCTTC

D: .
J: TRBJ2-7
length: 14
size: .
V: TRBV5-4
CDR3: CASSLRRGSYEQYF
DNA: TGTGCCAGCAGCCTCCGCCGGGGGTCCTACGAGCAGTACTTC

D: TRBD1
J: TRBJ2-7
length: 18
size: .
V: TRBV5-1
CDR3: CASSLGDRGYPIPNEQYF
DNA: TGCGCCAGCAGCTTGGGGGACAGGGGGTATCCTATCCCTAACGAGCAGTACTTC

D: TRBD2
J: TRBJ2-5
length: 18
size: .
V: TRBV30
CDR3: CAWRRGLAGGNHQETQYF
DNA: TGTGCCTGGAGAAGGGGACTAGCGGGAGGGAATCACCAAGAGACCCAGTACTTC

D: TRBD1
J: TRBJ2-7
length: 15
size: .
V: TRBV7-6
CDR3: CASSQRQGREFEQYF
DNA: TGTGCCAGCAGCCAGAGACAGGGAAGGGAGTTCGAGCAGTACTTC

D: .
J: TRBJ2-7
length: 14
size: .
V: TRBV5-5
CDR3: CASSYRTAPYEQYF
DNA: TGTGCCAGCAGCTATCGGACAGCCCCCTACGAGCAGTACTTC

D: .
J: TRBJ2-1
length: 15
size: .
V: TRBV15
CDR3: CATSSFSGTGNEQFF
DNA: TGTGCCACCAGCAGTTTTAGCGGGACAGGGAATGAGCAGTTCTTC

D: .
J: TRBJ2-2
length: 16
size: .
V: TRBV2
CDR3: CASSEESPGMGGELFF
DNA: TGTGCCAGCAGTGAAGAGTCCCCGGGGATGGGCGGGGAGCTGTTTTTT

D: TRBD1
J: TRBJ2-1
length: 15
size: .
V: TRBV5-6
CDR3: CASSLVDRRSNEQFF
DNA: TGTGCCAGCAGCTTGGTGGACAGGAGGTCCAATGAGCAGTTCTTC

D: TRBD1
J: TRBJ2-7
length: 15
size: .
V: TRBV6-1
CDR3: CATPASGTGDYEQYF
DNA: TGTGCCACCCCCGCATCCGGGACAGGCGACTACGAGCAGTACTTC

D: .
J: TRBJ1-5
length: 14
size: .
V: TRBV29-1
CDR3: CSVGMGGGGQPQHF
DNA: TGCAGCGTTGGAATGGGGGGAGGCGGCCAGCCCCAGCATTTT

D: TRBD2
J: TRBJ2-3
length: 15
size: .
V: TRBV25-1
CDR3: CASSEGGSSTDTQYF
DNA: TGTGCCAGCAGTGAGGGCGGGAGCAGCACAGATACGCAGTATTTT

D: .
J: TRBJ1-1
length: 14
size: .
V: TRBV27
CDR3: CASSLLGGGTEAFF
DNA: TGTGCCAGCAGTTTATTGGGTGGAGGCACTGAAGCTTTCTTT

D: TRBD2
J: TRBJ2-3
length: 14
size: .
V: TRBV4-2
CDR3: CASSQVAGADTQYF
DNA: TGTGCCAGCAGCCAAGTCGCGGGAGCAGATACGCAGTATTTT

D: TRBD2
J: TRBJ2-5
length: 22
size: .
V: TRBV7-3
CDR3: CASIRPGLAGREVGSYQETQYF
DNA: TGTGCCAGCATCAGACCGGGACTAGCGGGAAGGGAAGTGGGGTCGTACCAAGAGACCCAGTACTTC

D: .
J: TRBJ1-5
length: 15
size: .
V: TRBV6-1
CDR3: CASILDSGFDQPQHF
DNA: TGTGCCAGCATCCTAGATTCAGGGTTTGATCAGCCCCAGCATTTT

D: .
J: TRBJ2-3
length: 11
size: once
V: TRBV6-5
CDR3: CASSSLDTQYF
DNA: TGTGCCAGCAGTTCCTTGGATACGCAGTATTTT

D: .
J: TRBJ1-1
length: 15
size: .
V: TRBV7-2
CDR3: CASSTTPDTPRRAFF
DNA: TGTGCCAGCAGCACCACTCCGGACACTCCTCGCCGAGCTTTCTTT